This T cell receptor beta chain was observed in a study of T cell repertoires in cytomegalovirus infection. Overall study: The authors relied on CMV epitopes, both recently identified HLA-C-restricted and well-studied HLA-B-restricted.

V dropped 0 bases and J dropped 2 bases, with 8 bases sitting between them. The CDR3 has 14 residues. Germline V gene sequence: CDR1 MGHRA, CDR2 YSYEKL. TCRdb reprocessed the reads with MiXCR, giving one entry per CDR3 protein. The sample has around 78,000 distinct CDR3 sequences; approximately 42% are singletons. This clonotype was seen a few times. No antigen is known for it. The clonotype was recovered from a human donor in good health (CMV status not recorded). Some clones in this sample may be carry-over from other donors' samples. This chain uses TRBV4-1 with TRBJ2-7; D not resolved. Here the sequenced sample was CD8+ T cells from cultured PBMCs, taken from culture after CMV antigen stimulation. The CDR3 region has the DNA TGCGCCAGCAGCCAAGATTCAGAGACCTACGAGCAGTACTTC. Protein product: CASSQDSETYEQYF.